Below, one T cell receptor beta chain is given with its context. The antigen remains undetermined. These data originate in a study of shared clonotypes between healthy human individuals. Overall study findings and caveats: Across a handful of donors, naive CD4 shared about 5%, naive CD8 more than 3%, memory CD4 approximately 2.5%, memory CD8 0.35% to 0.5%. Sampling included only blood; tissue repertoires likely differ.

Terminally differentiated effector memory CD45RA+ cells were excluded from the naive CD8 cells, which were CD45RO-negative and positively selected for CCR7. Profiling relied on immunoSEQ multiplex PCR, and the TCRdb table lists in-frame clones only, not all of them. The table lists roughly 650,000 clones, around 96% of them singletons. The TCR sequence derives from a woman aged 25-40 years in good health. Sequencing was performed on naive CD8+ T cells sorted from blood.

CDR3 amino acids: CASRKYRNYGYTF. Written as DNA, the CDR3 is TGTGCCAGTAGGAAATACAGGAACTATGGCTACACCTTC. The chain is built from TRBV19 and TRBJ1-2; a possible D gene is TRBD1 (5 bases). V shed 6 bases and J shed 2 bases, with 10 bases lying between them. CDR1 is LNHDA, CDR2 SQIVND, per germline (reference sequence). The CDR3 spans 13 residues.